This paragraph reports one T cell receptor beta chain. The antigen it binds to is not known. Per-base quality was not reported, and no clone a single base away is much larger than it. CDR1 is given as LGHDT and CDR2 as YNNKEL, both from the germline V gene (reference sequence). The CDR3 holds 15 amino acids from the cysteine to the phenylalanine. Of the read, only the CDR3 DNA is kept; its 45 bases are in frame from base 1. Trimming accounts for 5 bases at V and 0 bases at J, while the number of junction bases matched to no gene is 5. The collaborating institutions used their own protocols to collect whole blood in K2EDTA tubes. For TCRbeta analysis, collaborator samples were shipped as frozen whole blood, as isolated PBMCs, or as DNA extracted from either sample type. This sample was taken from a study of blood T cell repertoires in COVID-19 (dated by TCRdb to the early 2020s). Some background on the complete study: Samples from collaborators originated in the United States, Italy and Spain and spanned both the acute and convalescent phases of COVID-19. The prospective study material was composed of cDNA or gDNA derived from T cells, B-cell-depleted T cells, or PBMCs. Deeply sampled blood TCRbeta repertoires from subjects exposed to, actively infected with, or recovered from COVID-19 were included in the dataset. The repertoires were released in a freely available public database meant as a resource for research on the immune response to SARS-CoV-2. Samples were obtained from the ongoing ImmuneRACE study (first 160 participants) and from 950 to 1,500 subjects provided by 6 global collaborators. The sample metadata nearly always contained a de-identified subject ID, COVID-19 status, age in years and sex. Where available, HLA class I and class II types were obtained from metadata supplied by the sample provider rather than from assay-based typing. Overall study results and their limits: How much clinical and demographic metadata was included differed by source and by participant, and the metadata was provided uncurated.

TCRbeta CDR3 regions were amplified from genomic DNA using the immunoSEQ Assay, a bias-controlled multiplex PCR. The source study handled its data this way. The number of nucleated cells in each sample was estimated by amplification of reference gene primers within the assay. To quantify the absolute abundance of each unique TCRbeta CDR3 rearrangement, sequence reads were collapsed and filtered. For each sample, productive Simpson clonality was calculated as the square root of Simpson's diversity index over productive rearrangements. The clones in this table, taken by TCRdb from immuneACCESS, are in-frame only. Not every clone is retained; where verified, under half of the shortfall comes from an unresolved V gene, and the cause of the rest is unknown. Clone size and V and J calls were adopted from that table, with D and trimming inferred from the DNA. Counted in this sample were 35,000 to 45,000 clones; approximately 86% of them appeared once. The ten largest clonotypes hold around 20% of the sample.

Sequencing was done on a sample of peripheral blood. The rearrangement joined TRBV3-1 (or the pseudogene TRBV3-2) to TRBJ1-1; the junction holds 8 bases that match TRBD1. The sequence came from a man aged 55 to 70 with acute or convalescent COVID-19. The DNA sequence follows: TGTGCCAGCAGCTTCCGGGACAGGATGAACACTGAAGCTTTCTTT. The translation is CASSFRDRMNTEAFF.